A single T cell receptor (beta chain) is shown here with its context. Its antigen is undetermined. The data were taken from a study of OX40 agonist ivuxolimab in advanced cancers. General observations from the study: Relative to CD4+ cells, CD8+ T cells on average had more expanded clones.

The V and J ends lost 8 bases and 0 bases respectively, with 12 bases between them. Germline CDR1 SNHLY, CDR2 FYNNEI. The CDR3 is made up of 14 amino acids. The method was immunoSEQ multiplex PCR; TCRdb's version includes in-frame clones alone and lacks a portion of them. Of about 85,000 clones listed, roughly 91% are singletons. This clonotype was obtained from an adult with an advanced solid tumor such as melanoma, head and neck, liver or kidney cancer. The sample was CD4+ or CD8+ T cells sorted from blood, taken in a trial of the OX40 agonist ivuxolimab. The J gene is TRBJ2-3, the V gene TRBV2; D is possibly TRBD2 (6 bases). The CDR3, as DNA: TGTGCCAGCCAACCGGGACTCAGCACAGATACGCAGTATTTT. Its protein product is CASQPGLSTDTQYF. Full variable domain (outside the CDR3, taken from reference TRBV2 and TRBJ2-3): EPEVTQTPSHQVTQMGQEVILRCVPISNHLYFYWYRQILGQKVEFLVSFYNNEISEKSEIFDDQFSVERPDGSNFTLKIRSTKLEDSAMYFCASQPGLSTDTQYFGPGTRLTVL.